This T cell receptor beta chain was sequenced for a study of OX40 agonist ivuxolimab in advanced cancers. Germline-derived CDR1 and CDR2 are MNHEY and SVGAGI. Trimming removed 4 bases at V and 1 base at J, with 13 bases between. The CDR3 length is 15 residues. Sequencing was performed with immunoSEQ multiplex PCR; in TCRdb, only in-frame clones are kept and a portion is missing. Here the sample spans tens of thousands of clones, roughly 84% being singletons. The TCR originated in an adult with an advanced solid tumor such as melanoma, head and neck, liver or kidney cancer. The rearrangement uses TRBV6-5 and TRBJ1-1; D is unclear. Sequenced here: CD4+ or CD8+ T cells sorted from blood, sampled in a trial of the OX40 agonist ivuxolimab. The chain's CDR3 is CASSSLRAKNTEAFF. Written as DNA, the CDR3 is TGTGCCAGCAGTTCCCTGAGGGCTAAGAACACTGAAGCTTTCTTT.